This T cell receptor (beta chain) was sequenced during a study of blood T cell repertoires in COVID-19. Study in general: The cDNA or gDNA used as material had been derived from T cells, B-cell-depleted T cells, or PBMCs.

Profiled with immunoSEQ multiplex PCR; TCRdb holds only in-frame clones, not every one. The data show about 68,000 clones, around 84% seen once. The sequenced material came from peripheral blood. The source of this sequence is a man aged 50 or older with acute or convalescent COVID-19.

The CDR3 sequence is CASSLTGVDTDTQYF. For the CDR3, the DNA is TGTGCCAGCAGCTTAACGGGCGTTGACACAGATACGCAGTATTTT. This sequence joins TRBV7-3 and TRBJ2-3; no firm D call. CDR1 and CDR2 (germline): SGHTA, FQGTGA. The CDR3 is made up of 15 amino acids. The germline V and J ends were trimmed by 0 bases and 2 bases, with 9 bases remaining between them.